The sequence of this T cell receptor beta chain was determined in a study of neurological immune-mediated disorders. One entry per CDR3 protein results from TCRdb running MiXCR on the 5' RACE reads. The sample contains about 66,000 distinct CDR3 sequences, 3% to 5% of which appear only once. The V end lost 3 bases, the J end lost 4 bases, and 9 bases lay between the germline ends. The CDR3 is 13 residues long. Germline CDR1 and CDR2: MNHEY and SVGEGT. Many counts were recorded for this clonotype. V and J are TRBV6-2 or TRBV6-3 and TRBJ1-1; D is uncertain. This sequence originates from a man younger than 45 with multiple sclerosis. The sample was PBMCs. The CDR3 sequence: CASSYIYTTEAFF. The DNA for the CDR3 is TGTGCCAGCAGTTATATCTATACCACTGAAGCTTTCTTT.